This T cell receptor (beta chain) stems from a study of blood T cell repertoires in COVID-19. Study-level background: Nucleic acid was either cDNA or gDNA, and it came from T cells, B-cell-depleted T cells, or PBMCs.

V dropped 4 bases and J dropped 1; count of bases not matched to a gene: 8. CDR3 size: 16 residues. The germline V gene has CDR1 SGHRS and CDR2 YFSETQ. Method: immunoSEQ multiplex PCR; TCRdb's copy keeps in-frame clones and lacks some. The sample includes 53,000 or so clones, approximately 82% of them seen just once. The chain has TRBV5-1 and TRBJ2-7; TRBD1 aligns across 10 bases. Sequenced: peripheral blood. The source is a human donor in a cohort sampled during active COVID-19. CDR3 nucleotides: TGCGCCAGCAGCCGGCTCCCGGGACAGGGGTCCTACGAGCAGTACTTC. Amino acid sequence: CASSRLPGQGSYEQYF.